One sample yielded the 7 T cell receptor beta chains listed below, sequenced in a study of technical replicates of blood from a handful of donors. Repertoires were generated with immunoSEQ multiplex PCR, while TCRdb's copy carries only in-frame clones and drops some. The repertoire holds about 73,000 clones, with approximately 90% as singletons. Material for sequencing was PBMCs. The receptors shown here come from a human donor in good health. Some clones in this sample may be carry-over from other donors' samples.

The chain combines TRBV7-9 with TRBJ2-1, with 9 bases fitting TRBD2. CDR3 length: 15 amino acids. V lost 5 bases, J lost 8 bases, and 10 bases stayed unmatched. CDR1 and CDR2 from the germline V gene are SEHNR and FQNEAQ (reference sequence). CDR3 in amino acids: CASSPTSGPFDEQFF. The CDR3, as DNA: TGTGCCAGCAGCCCCACTAGCGGGCCCTTCGATGAGCAGTTCTTC. Supplemented by reference TRBV7-9 and TRBJ2-1, the full variable domain reads DTGVSQNPRHKITKRGQNVTFRCDPISEHNRLYWYRQTLGQGPEFLTYFQNEAQLEKSRLLSDRFSAERPKGSFSTLEIQRTEQGDSAMYLCASSPTSGPFDEQFFGPGTRLTVL.

The chain links TRBV18 to TRBJ2-1, with 15 nucleotides matching TRBD2. CDR1 and CDR2 (germline): KGHSH, LQKENI. The CDR3 contains 17 residues. The J segment lost 6 bases and the V segment lost 2 bases, leaving 5 bases of the junction unmatched. As DNA, the CDR3 is TGTGCCAGCTCACCATGGACTAGCGGGGGGGCCTCCAATGAGCAGTTCTTC. This sequence encodes CASSPWTSGGASNEQFF.

V and J are TRBV29-1 and TRBJ1-5, with D perhaps TRBD1 (6 bases). Germline-derived CDR1 and CDR2 are SQVTM and ANQGSEA. With 6 bases removed from V and 7 bases from J, the gap between germline ends came to 19 bases. This CDR3 has 14 residues. This CDR3 is CSVSRDIGGQPQHF. The CDR3, as DNA: TGCAGCGTCAGCCGGGACATCGGGGGGCAGCCCCAGCATTTT. The whole variable domain, remainder taken from reference TRBV29-1 and TRBJ1-5, is SAVISQKPSRDICQRGTSLTIQCQVDSQVTMMFWYRQQPGQSLTLIATANQGSEATYESGFVIDKFPISRPNLTFSTLTVSNMSPEDSSIYLCSVSRDIGGQPQHFGDGTRLSIL.

The rearrangement links TRBV18 to TRBJ1-1, with 8 nucleotides matching TRBD1. V lost 6 bases to trimming and J lost 3 bases; unmatched junction nucleotides: 12. This CDR3 region has 16 residues. Germline V lookup: CDR1 KGHSH, CDR2 LQKENI. CDR3 sequence (DNA): TGTGCCAGCTCCCAACTCGCAGGGGGCATGGACACTGAAGCTTTCTTT. Translated, it gives CASSQLAGGMDTEAFF.

The chain combines TRBV19 with TRBJ2-5; D is ambiguous. CDR1 and CDR2 (germline): LNHDA, SQIVND (reference sequence). Trimming removed 6 bases from V and 5 bases from J, with 7 bases in between. This CDR3 comprises 11 residues. In nucleotides, the CDR3 is TGTGCCAGTAGCCTTCAGGAGACCCAGTACTTC. It codes for CASSLQETQYF.

This chain links TRBV7-2 with TRBJ1-6, with D maybe TRBD1 (5 bases). Trimming stripped 3 bases from V and 7 bases from J, with 13 bases between. The CDR3 is made up of 15 amino acids. The germline V gene encodes CDR1 SGHTA and CDR2 FQGNSA. The DNA of the CDR3 is TGTGCCAGCAGCTTCGTGTGGGGGGAGAATTCACCCCTCCACTTT. Amino acids: CASSFVWGENSPLHF.

This clone was seen a single time. The chain is built from TRBV5-4 and TRBJ1-1, with no clear D. Between the trimmed V and J ends, which lost 4 bases and 6 bases, there was a span of 19 bases. In germline, CDR1 is SGHNT, CDR2 YYREEE (reference sequence). The CDR3 is made up of 15 amino acids. The CDR3 loop is CASSPMGAVSSEAFF. The CDR3 coding sequence is TGTGCCAGCAGCCCCATGGGAGCGGTCTCTTCTGAAGCTTTCTTT.